These 6 T cell receptor beta chains came from one sample sequenced in a study of T cell repertoires and Cas9 in healthy adults. Only in-frame clones appear in the TCRdb table, and some are missing; sequencing was by immunoSEQ multiplex PCR. The table includes about 22,000 clones, under 95% detected once. Sequenced input: CD4+ effector T cells (CD127+, CD25-, CD137-, CD154-) from PBMCs; culture status not recorded. The receptors here all came from a human donor in good health.

The chain couples TRBV5-1 to TRBJ1-2; D ambiguous. With 0 bases removed from V and 8 bases from J, the gap between germline ends came to 14 bases. CDR3 length: 14 residues. The germline gives CDR1 SGHRS, CDR2 YFSETQ. The CDR3 nucleotides are TGCGCCAGCAGCTTGGCCGATCGTGGGCGCGGCTACACCTTC. Protein product: CASSLADRGRGYTF.

V gene TRBV11-1 combines with J gene TRBJ2-3; 13 nucleotides match TRBD2. The length of the CDR3 is 18 residues. Germline values: CDR1 SGHAT, CDR2 FQDESV (reference sequence). Unmatched junction bases numbered 10, after V lost 5 bases and J lost 2 bases. CDR3 loop: CASSPPAGLAGHTDTQYF. The CDR3 DNA is TGTGCCAGCAGCCCCCCGGCGGGACTAGCGGGGCACACAGATACGCAGTATTTT.

This sequence joins TRBV7-2 and TRBJ2-5; 12 bases match TRBD2. Looked up from germline, CDR1 is SGHTA and CDR2 is FQGNSA. The CDR3 contains 17 residues. V lost 3 bases and J lost 7; bases outside the gene matches: 12. CDR3 nucleotides: TGTGCCAGCAGCTTGGGAGACAGGACTAGCGGGGTCGGGACCCAGTACTTC. Its protein is CASSLGDRTSGVGTQYF.

In this sample, this clone turned up once. The chain recombines TRBV11-2 with TRBJ1-3; no reliable D call. Germline CDR1 SGHAT, CDR2 FQNNGV. CDR3 length: 15 residues. V lost 5 bases to trimming and J lost 0 bases, with 11 bases between them. The CDR3 protein is CASSRNPNSGNTIYF. The CDR3, as DNA: TGTGCCAGCAGCCGGAATCCTAACTCTGGAAACACCATATATTTT.

V usage is TRBV5-6 and J usage is TRBJ2-7, with 9 positions matching TRBD1. Trimming at V came to 0 bases and at J to 6 bases, leaving 1 base not matched to a gene. Germline V gene sequence: CDR1 SGHDT, CDR2 YYEEEE. The CDR3 runs 13 residues. CDR3 sequence: CASSLGQGVEQYF. As DNA, the CDR3 is TGTGCCAGCAGCTTGGGACAGGGGGTCGAGCAGTACTTC.

V usage is TRBV19 and J usage is TRBJ2-3; D may match TRBD1 or TRBD2 (6 bases each). Germline assignment: CDR1 LNHDA and CDR2 SQIVND (reference sequence). With 5 bases removed from V and 5 bases from J, the gap between germline ends came to 23 bases. The length of the CDR3 is 17 residues. The CDR3 loop is CASSFLKGGLRGDTQYF. The CDR3 DNA sequence: TGTGCCAGTAGTTTCCTAAAGGGGGGCCTAAGGGGAGATACGCAGTATTTT. The full variable domain, with the rest looked up from reference TRBV19 and TRBJ2-3, is DGGITQSPKYLFRKEGQNVTLSCEQNLNHDAMYWYRQDPGQGLRLIYYSQIVNDFQKGDIAEGYSVSREKKESFPLTVTSAQKNPTAFYLCASSFLKGGLRGDTQYFGPGTRLTVL.